This TCR beta chain was identified during a study of blood T cell repertoires in COVID-19. Study as a whole: Material from acute and convalescent COVID-19 was sourced from the United States, Italy and Spain.

TCRdb keeps only in-frame clones here, not all; method: immunoSEQ multiplex PCR. The data contain more than 60,000 clones, roughly 82% of them singletons. CDR1 LNHDA and CDR2 SQIVND come from the germline V gene (reference sequence). V was trimmed by 8 bases and J by 1 base, leaving 28 bases between them. The CDR3 runs to 19 residues. This clone is a singleton in its sample. The clonotype was recovered from a human donor in a cohort sampled during active COVID-19. Sequencing was done on a sample of peripheral blood. V is TRBV19 and J is TRBJ2-3; a weak D match, TRBD2 (7 bases). CDR3 sequence (DNA): TGTGCCAGTTGGGGGGAGGGGGGGGCCCCCGAAGGCCGCACAGATACGCAGTATTTT. Translated: CASWGEGGAPEGRTDTQYF.